Sequencing of this TCR beta chain was carried out in a study of CD8+CD57+ T cells in acquired aplastic anemia listed by TCRdb under 2018. About the full investigation: DNA extracted from sorted CD4+ and CD8+ cells had a mean of approximately 3.3 ug, with a range of roughly 0.17 to 30 ug. CD8+CD57+ expansion was defined as a frequency above the mean frequency observed in healthy subjects.

CDR1 and CDR2 (SGHRS, YFSETQ) derive from the germline V gene. The CDR3 length equals 15 residues, ends included. Of the read, only the CDR3 DNA is kept; its 45 bases are in frame from base 1. V is trimmed back by 4 bases and J by 1 base, and the junction contains 7 bases that no gene match accounts for. Expansion of CD8+CD57+ cells had been shown by flow cytometry in the patients chosen for sequencing. Every patient had a diagnosis of severe acquired aplastic anemia based on International Study of Aplastic Anemia and Agranulocytosis and Camitta criteria. Patients had received no therapy at the time of blood sampling. In the study, sorted CD4+ and CD8+ blood T cells from patients with severe aplastic anemia and from healthy subjects underwent deep sequencing of TCR repertoires. In the USA, patient enrollment took place under clinicaltrials.gov protocols 00001620, 01623167, 00001397, 00071045, 00081523 and 00961064. Ficoll-Paque density gradient centrifugation was used to isolate peripheral blood mononuclear cells. Before DNA extraction, CD4+ and CD8+ T cells were sorted with FACS or magnetic beads.

TCR beta VDJ combination and CDR3 sequence profiling used genomic DNA as the template. An Illumina HiSeq 2000 was the platform used for TCR repertoire sequencing. The paper's processing steps were these. TRBV/TRBJ rearrangement plots, CDR3 size and DJ length profiles, and Simpson's diversity index were used to assess repertoires. The most abundant DNA sequence in the deep sequencing data was taken as the immunodominant clone. CDR3 amino acid sequences were screened for sharing across subjects and compared with published repertoires and the VDJdb database. Through fastp at Q25 and MiXCR, TCRdb rebuilt clones from the public reads, retaining in-frame beta chains. Each record represents a unique CDR3 protein, reported with the most common genes and DNA among its rows. TCRdb's processing, not the study's, gives the V and J calls here. In all, the sample holds approximately 200,000 distinct CDR3 sequences, and roughly 50% of those were seen once. Just under 20% of the sample comes from the top ten.

Concerning this clonotype: Its specific antigen is unknown. A much larger clone lies a single base off, so this may be a read error. Without the conserved terminal phenylalanine or tryptophan, this CDR3 likely stems from a read error.

On the study overall, not on this receptor specifically: Some 31 CD8+ CDR3 sequences were shared between patients and controls but appeared highly expressed in patients and within their immunodominant clones. No significant difference in CD8+ Simpson's diversity was found between patients and healthy controls (P=0.060).

This TCR derives from a human donor with aplastic anemia. The chain is made from TRBV5-1 and TRBJ2-5; TRBD1 lines up with 7 middle nucleotides. Sequenced sample: sorted CD4+, CD8+, or CD8+CD57+ T cells (not recorded which) from PBMCs. The CDR3 region: CASSINTGAQETQYL. The sequenced DNA: TGCGCCAGCAGCATCAATACAGGGGCCCAAGAGACCCAGTACCTC.